Following are 17 T cell receptor beta chains from one sample sequenced in a study of cytomegalovirus exposure and HLA in healthy donors. The repertoire was sequenced with immunoSEQ multiplex PCR; TCRdb's copy has only in-frame clones and lacks some. The data hold about 140,000 clones, with 87% observed a single time. Sequencing was carried out using PBMCs. The receptor set was obtained from a man younger than 35 in good health and CMV-seropositive.

The chain couples TRBV7-6 to TRBJ2-2; TRBD2 aligns across 8 bases. Per the germline V gene, CDR1 is SGHVS and CDR2 is FNYEAQ. The junction had 14 bases not matched to a gene; V was cut back by 4 bases and J by 7 bases. The CDR3 consists of 17 residues. This CDR3 reads CASSSRPGLVSVGELFF. The CDR3 DNA reads as TGTGCCAGCAGCTCGAGACCGGGACTAGTCTCGGTCGGGGAGCTGTTTTTT. The full variable domain, with the rest looked up from reference TRBV7-6 and TRBJ2-2, is GAGVSQSPRYKVTKRGQDVALRCDPISGHVSLYWYRQALGQGPEFLTYFNYEAQQDKSGLPNDRFSAERPEGSISTLTIQRTEQRDSAMYRCASSSRPGLVSVGELFFGEGSRLTVL.

This clone is a singleton in its sample. The rearrangement uses TRBV30 and TRBJ2-1; TRBD1 aligns across 9 bases. Losses at the gene ends were 1 base for V and 4 bases for J; bases not matched to a gene: 2. Germline V CDR1 and CDR2: GTSNPN, SVGIG (reference sequence). The CDR3 length is 14 residues. In DNA form, the CDR3 reads TGTGCCTGGAGTGCGGGACAGGGATACAATGAGCAGTTCTTC. As protein: CAWSAGQGYNEQFF.

J is TRBJ1-5 and V is TRBV2; no reliable D call. V was shortened by 5 bases and J by 4 bases, with 9 bases between the two germline ends. Germline V gene data show CDR1 as SNHLY and CDR2 as FYNNEI. The CDR3 extends over 13 amino acids. The CDR3 spells CASSRTGNQPQHF. CDR3 DNA sequence: TGTGCCAGCAGTAGGACTGGTAATCAGCCCCAGCATTTT.

The chain employs TRBV27 and TRBJ2-2, with 13 bases fitting TRBD2. J gave up 5 bases and V 2 bases, and 8 bases lay outside the gene matches. Germline values: CDR1 MNHEY, CDR2 SMNVEV (reference sequence). CDR3 length equals 18 residues. CDR3 protein: CASSLRRTSGRNTGELFF. The CDR3 DNA is TGTGCCAGCAGTTTACGGCGGACTAGCGGGAGAAATACCGGGGAGCTGTTTTTT.

The V and J genes are TRBV18 and TRBJ1-1; TRBD1 might be the D (6 bases). This CDR3 has 14 residues. Germline-derived CDR1 and CDR2 are KGHSH and LQKENI. The ends were cut back, 4 bases at V and 1 base at J, with 10 bases in the middle. The CDR3: CASSRRTENTEAFF. The DNA of the CDR3 is TGTGCCAGCTCACGTAGGACAGAGAACACTGAAGCTTTCTTT. The variable domain in full, completed from reference TRBV18 and TRBJ1-1, reads NAGVMQNPRHLVRRRGQEARLRCSPMKGHSHVYWYRQLPEEGLKFMVYLQKENIIDESGMPKERFSAEFPKEGPSILRIQQVVRGDSAAYFCASSRRTENTEAFFGQGTRLTVV.

The chain couples TRBV7-9 to TRBJ1-1; 8 bases align to TRBD1. In germline, CDR1 is SEHNR, CDR2 FQNEAQ (reference sequence). This CDR3 comprises 15 residues. V lost 5 bases to trimming and J lost 6 bases; unmatched junction nucleotides: 11. CDR3 nucleotides: TGTGCCAGCAGCACCGGACAGGGACGGGGTCCTGAAGCTTTCTTT. Its translation is CASSTGQGRGPEAFF. Looking up the rest from reference TRBV7-9 and TRBJ1-1 gives the full variable domain: DTGVSQNPRHKITKRGQNVTFRCDPISEHNRLYWYRQTLGQGPEFLTYFQNEAQLEKSRLLSDRFSAERPKGSFSTLEIQRTEQGDSAMYLCASSTGQGRGPEAFFGQGTRLTVV.

This chain uses TRBV5-4 with TRBJ2-1, with 14 bases fitting TRBD2. Trimming cost V 0 bases and J 9 bases; bases outside gene matches: 2. The CDR3 extends over 15 amino acids. The germline V gene encodes CDR1 SGHNT and CDR2 YYREEE (reference sequence). CDR3 amino acids: CASSLVGTSGGEQFF. As DNA, the CDR3 is TGTGCCAGCAGCTTGGTGGGGACTAGCGGGGGTGAGCAGTTCTTC.

This chain joins TRBV18 and TRBJ1-6; 9 bases line up with TRBD1. Unmatched junction bases numbered 7, after V lost 6 bases and J lost 7 bases. The CDR3 spans 15 residues. CDR1 and CDR2 (germline): KGHSH, LQKENI. In DNA form, the CDR3 reads TGTGCCAGCTCCTACGCAGGACAGGGGAATTCACCCCTCCACTTT. Residues: CASSYAGQGNSPLHF.

This chain joins TRBV15 and TRBJ2-7; tentative D call: TRBD1 (5 bases). Germline V gene sequence: CDR1 LNHNV, CDR2 YYDKDF (reference sequence). The CDR3 sequence is 12 residues long. The V and J ends lost 4 bases and 4 bases respectively, with 8 bases between them. The CDR3 sequence: CATSNTGYEQYF. The CDR3 bases are TGTGCCACCAGCAATACAGGATACGAGCAGTACTTC. Combining the CDR3 with reference TRBV15 and TRBJ2-7 gives the whole variable domain DAMVIQNPRYQVTQFGKPVTLSCSQTLNHNVMYWYQQKSSQAPKLLFHYYDKDFNNEADTPDNFQSRRPNTSFCFLDIRSPGLGDTAMYLCATSNTGYEQYFGPGTRLTVT.

This clone has only a few counts. The chain employs TRBV7-9 and TRBJ2-7; D is possibly TRBD2 (7 bases). The CDR3 totals 15 residues. With 5 bases removed from V and 0 bases from J, the gap between germline ends came to 14 bases. Per the germline V gene, CDR1 is SEHNR and CDR2 is FQNEAQ (reference sequence). The chain's CDR3 is CASSPAGASSYEQYF. CDR3 nucleotide sequence: TGTGCCAGCAGCCCCGCGGGGGCCTCCTCCTACGAGCAGTACTTC.

This sequence joins TRBV7-9 and TRBJ1-6; D possibly corresponds to TRBD1 (6 bases). CDR1 and CDR2 from the germline V gene are SEHNR and FQNEAQ (reference sequence). The V end was cut by 5 bases, the J end by 10 bases, with 15 bases between. CDR3 size: 14 residues. This chain's CDR3 is CASSPRGGGSPLHF. CDR3 DNA sequence: TGTGCCAGCAGCCCGCGGGGGGGCGGATCACCCCTCCACTTT.

The V call is TRBV6-1, the J call TRBJ2-7, with D perhaps TRBD1 (5 bases). Deletions cut 7 bases from V and 2 bases from J, with 15 bases between. The CDR3 runs 14 residues. CDR1 is MNHNS and CDR2 is SASEGT in the germline V gene. The CDR3 nucleotides are TGTGCCAGCACCAAACAGGTCTTCCCCTACGAGCAGTACTTC. Its protein product is CASTKQVFPYEQYF.

This rearrangement joins TRBV7-3 to TRBJ1-1; possible D gene TRBD1, 5 bases. The CDR3 sequence is 13 residues long. Trimming took off 4 bases at V and 5 bases at J, with 11 bases between the two ends. In germline, CDR1 is SGHTA, CDR2 FQGTGA. The CDR3 region is CASSWGGETEAFF. The CDR3 DNA sequence: TGTGCCAGCAGCTGGGGCGGGGAAACTGAAGCTTTCTTT.

The chain recombines TRBV10-3 with TRBJ2-3; D gene uncertain. Deletions cut 10 bases from V and 6 bases from J, with 11 bases between. Germline V gene lookup returns CDR1 ENHRY and CDR2 SYGVKD. This CDR3 has 11 residues. CDR3 bases: TGTGCCAGCTCTGCGAGGGATACGCAGTATTTT. This translates into CASSARDTQYF.

The rearrangement uses TRBV6-6 and TRBJ2-5; D ambiguous. CDR1 and CDR2 from the germline V gene are MNHNY and SVGAGI (reference sequence). This CDR3 has 12 amino acids. V lost 2 bases and J 2 bases, leaving 3 bases between the germline ends. The CDR3 here is CASSYVQETQYF. CDR3 coding DNA: TGTGCCAGCAGTTACGTACAAGAGACCCAGTACTTC.

The V call is TRBV6-5, the J call TRBJ2-1, with 13 bases aligning to TRBD2. Per the germline V gene, CDR1 is MNHEY and CDR2 is SVGAGI. The CDR3 spans 13 residues. Unmatched junction bases numbered 3, after V lost 8 bases and J lost 8 bases. The CDR3 loop is CASRLAGGYEQFF. In DNA, the CDR3 is TGTGCCAGCCGACTAGCGGGAGGATATGAGCAGTTCTTC.

The CDR3 loop reads CASSQTTGGEQPQHF. The CDR3 DNA is TGCGCCAGCAGCCAGACGACAGGGGGCGAACAGCCCCAGCATTTT. This rearrangement joins TRBV4-1 to TRBJ1-5, with TRBD1 identical over 10 bases. J gave up 7 bases and V 3 bases, and 6 bases lay outside the gene matches. Germline CDR1 and CDR2: MGHRA and YSYEKL. The CDR3 is made up of 15 amino acids.